A single sample is the source of the 16 T cell receptor beta chains below, sequenced in a study of cytomegalovirus exposure and HLA in healthy donors. PCR employed 60 Vbeta and 13 Jbeta primers. Produced via immunoSEQ multiplex PCR; TCRdb's table is partial and in-frame only. The table lists approximately 130,000 clones, 75% to 90% of them singletons. Sample: PBMCs. The receptors come from a woman between 25 and 40 years old in good health and CMV-seropositive.

The J gene is TRBJ2-1, the V gene TRBV5-1; 10 bases agree with TRBD1. Trimming cost V 5 bases and J 6 bases; bases outside gene matches: 8. CDR3 length equals 15 residues. CDR1 is SGHRS and CDR2 is YFSETQ in the germline V gene. CDR3 DNA sequence: TGCGCCAGCAGGCCCACCGGGACAGGGGTCAATGAGCAGTTCTTC. Translated: CASRPTGTGVNEQFF.

In the case of this clone: This CDR3 is also generated by other DNA sequences in the sample. The chain joins TRBV5-1 to TRBJ1-1; TRBD1 matches 7 bases. This CDR3 has 13 residues. V shed 2 bases and J 3 bases; nucleotides not matched to a gene: 1. Germline V CDR1 and CDR2: SGHRS, YFSETQ. The CDR3 nucleotides read TGCGCCAGCAGCTTTACAGGGGACACTGAAGCTTTCTTT. This codes for CASSFTGDTEAFF.

This sequence joins TRBV27 and TRBJ1-6, with TRBD1 matching 9 bases. Trimming removed 8 bases from V and 6 bases from J; junction bases left unmatched: 2. The CDR3 loop spans 13 amino acids. Germline V gene sequence: CDR1 MNHEY, CDR2 SMNVEV (reference sequence). In DNA, the CDR3 is TGTGCCAGCTCACAGGGGGCTAATTCACCCCTCCACTTT. It translates to CASSQGANSPLHF.

This clone was detected once. The rearrangement links TRBV15 to TRBJ2-2; 7 positions match TRBD2. V lost 1 base and J lost 0; bases outside the gene matches: 11. CDR3 length: 19 residues. In germline, CDR1 is LNHNV, CDR2 YYDKDF (reference sequence). The CDR3 nucleotides are TGTGCCACCAGCAGAGGGGCGATGGCGGGAGTTACGAACACCGGGGAGCTGTTTTTT. As protein: CATSRGAMAGVTNTGELFF.

The chain is built from TRBV5-6 and TRBJ1-4, with 11 nucleotides matching TRBD1. The V gene's germline CDR1 is SGHDT and CDR2 YYEEEE. The CDR3 has 16 amino acids. The V gene end was trimmed by 4 bases and the J gene end by 14 bases; junction bases not matched to a gene: 16. In nucleotides, the CDR3 is TGTGCCAGCAGCCACAGCTACGGGACAGGGGGTCCCGGCCTGTTTTTT. Its translation is CASSHSYGTGGPGLFF.

The V call is TRBV28, the J call TRBJ2-5; D gene unclear. TRBJ2-7 matches the DNA end more closely, so the J call is doubtful. The CDR3 runs to 13 residues. The V gene's germline CDR1 is MDHEN and CDR2 SYDVKM. As DNA, the CDR3 is TGTGCCAGCAGTTTATGGCCCCCCCACGAGCAGTACTTC. Protein sequence: CASSLWPPHEQYF.

The rearrangement joins TRBV6-5 to TRBJ1-2; D uncertain. The length of the CDR3 is 15 residues. Per germline, CDR1 MNHEY and CDR2 SVGAGI. V gave up 5 bases and J gave up 5 bases, with 18 bases separating them. CDR3 bases: TGTGCCAGCAGTCTCGGCCCGGGGTGGCTATATGGCTACACCTTC. Protein product: CASSLGPGWLYGYTF.

This chain links TRBV6-1 with TRBJ1-1; perhaps TRBD1 as D (6 bases). The CDR3 length is 13 residues. Germline loops: CDR1 MNHNS, CDR2 SASEGT. CDR3 residues: CVTAKDSDTEAFF. CDR3 bases: TGTGTCACGGCTAAGGACAGTGACACTGAAGCTTTCTTT.

This sequence joins TRBV6-5 and TRBJ1-2, with 11 bases matching TRBD1. CDR3 length equals 15 residues. V gave up 4 bases and J gave up 4 bases; unmatched junction bases: 5. Germline V gives CDR1 MNHEY, CDR2 SVGAGI. This CDR3 reads CASSSGQGAAYGYTF. CDR3 DNA sequence: TGTGCCAGCAGTTCCGGACAGGGGGCGGCCTATGGCTACACCTTC.

V is TRBV5-1 and J is TRBJ2-5; 8 bases agree with TRBD1. The germline V gene encodes CDR1 SGHRS and CDR2 YFSETQ. This CDR3 is built from 15 residues. Trimming cost V 0 bases and J 4 bases; bases outside gene matches: 5. DNA for the CDR3: TGCGCCAGCAGCTTGGGACAGGGGACTGCAGAGACCCAGTACTTC. Translated: CASSLGQGTAETQYF.

This rearrangement joins TRBV27 to TRBJ1-1; 9 bases match TRBD1. Germline trimming cut 5 bases from V and 4 bases from J; bases unmatched to any gene: 8. This CDR3 comprises 15 residues. CDR1 is MNHEY, CDR2 SMNVEV, per germline (reference sequence). In DNA form, the CDR3 reads TGTGCCAGCAGTCCGGGACAGGGTATCTTCACTGAAGCTTTCTTT. Amino acids: CASSPGQGIFTEAFF.

The chain joins TRBV9 to TRBJ2-7; D may be TRBD1 (5 bases). This CDR3 is 17 amino acids long. CDR1 and CDR2 from the germline V gene are SGDLS and YYNGEE. Trimming took off 0 bases at V and 0 bases at J, with 16 bases between the two ends. The CDR3 region has the DNA TGTGCCAGCAGCGTAGATGCTGGACATCTACTCTCCTACGAGCAGTACTTC. Translation: CASSVDAGHLLSYEQYF.

This clone was counted between two and nine times. One end of the junction does not line up with germline, which may come from a read error. Other nucleotide sequences from this sample produce the same CDR3. V is TRBV4-1 and J is TRBJ2-1; 7 nucleotides match TRBD2. This CDR3 spans 12 amino acids. CDR1 MGHRA and CDR2 YSYEKL come from the germline V gene. The chain's CDR3 is CASSQPSGEQFF. The CDR3 DNA reads TGTGCCAGCAGTCAACCTAGCGGTGAGCAGTTCTTC.

A single count supports this clone. The chain employs TRBV28 and TRBJ2-3, with 12 nucleotides matching TRBD2. The J segment lost 2 bases and the V segment lost 7 bases, leaving 4 bases of the junction unmatched. CDR3 length equals 15 residues. The V gene's germline CDR1 is MDHEN and CDR2 SYDVKM. The CDR3 sequence: CASIGLAGLTDTQYF. CDR3 DNA sequence: TGTGCCAGCATCGGACTAGCGGGGCTCACAGATACGCAGTATTTT.

The sample holds one count of this clone. This chain connects TRBV5-4 to TRBJ2-1; 11 bases align to TRBD2. The V and J ends lost 4 bases and 4 bases, in that order; junction bases with no gene match: 7. The CDR3 covers 16 residues. CDR1 and CDR2 from the germline V gene are SGHNT and YYREEE (reference sequence). The DNA for the CDR3 is TGTGCCAGCAGCCCTGGGACTAGCGGTTTATACAATGAGCAGTTCTTC. Encoded protein: CASSPGTSGLYNEQFF.

The chain employs TRBV5-1 and TRBJ1-4; 9 nucleotides agree with TRBD1. The ends lost 0 bases at V and 8 bases at J; junction bases unmatched: 2. The CDR3 runs 14 residues. Germline V gives CDR1 SGHRS, CDR2 YFSETQ. CDR3 amino acids: CASSLDRGLEKLFF. The CDR3 DNA reads TGCGCCAGCAGCTTGGACAGGGGGCTAGAAAAACTGTTTTTT.